This T cell receptor beta chain was captured by sequencing in a study of blood T cell repertoires in COVID-19. Study overall: COVID-19 samples from acute and convalescent phases originated in the United States, Italy and Spain. T cells, B-cell-depleted T cells, or PBMCs supplied cDNA or gDNA.

The CDR3 is made up of 16 amino acids. With 0 bases removed from V and 1 base from J, the gap between germline ends came to 12 bases. Germline V gene lookup returns CDR1 MGHRA and CDR2 YSYEKL. Sequenced by immunoSEQ multiplex PCR; TCRdb stores in-frame clones only, minus some. The sample has approximately 30,000 clones; 91% are singletons. This clone came up once. The rearrangement links TRBV4-1 to TRBJ2-5; possible D gene TRBD1, 6 bases. The specimen was peripheral blood. The receptor's source is a human donor with active COVID-19. The donor label of this sample is uncertain. The CDR3 loop is CASSQDSSGAQETQYF. The DNA for the CDR3 is TGCGCCAGCAGCCAAGATTCGTCAGGGGCCCAAGAGACCCAGTACTTC.